This TCR beta chain was recorded in a study of blood T cells in healthy people across ages. Findings and caveats of the study: Estimates of diversity drawn from one million T cells were considered underestimates.

Germline values: CDR1 SGHAT, CDR2 FQNNGV. The CDR3 spans 18 residues. V was cut by 2 bases and J by 1 base, with 15 bases left in between. Peripheral blood was drawn, approximately 9.4 milliliters per donor. Through a sample-barcoded 5' primer and a J-beta primer mix, a second PCR was run for about 6 to 12 cycles. Unique molecular identifiers of 12 random nucleotides labeled each cDNA. Each CDR3 protein is one row after TCRdb ran MiXCR on the 5' RACE reads. The data contain 1.8 million or so distinct CDR3 sequences, around 42% of them singletons. To note about this clonotype: What it binds is not known.

Sequences were obtained from blood. The source is a human donor in good health. The chain is built from TRBV11-2 and TRBJ1-6; the D gene is possibly TRBD1 (6 bases). Here the CDR3 DNA reads TGTGCCAGCAGCTTACCGAAGGGGGGCAGATCCTATAATTCACCCCTCCACTTT. Translated, it gives CASSLPKGGRSYNSPLHF.